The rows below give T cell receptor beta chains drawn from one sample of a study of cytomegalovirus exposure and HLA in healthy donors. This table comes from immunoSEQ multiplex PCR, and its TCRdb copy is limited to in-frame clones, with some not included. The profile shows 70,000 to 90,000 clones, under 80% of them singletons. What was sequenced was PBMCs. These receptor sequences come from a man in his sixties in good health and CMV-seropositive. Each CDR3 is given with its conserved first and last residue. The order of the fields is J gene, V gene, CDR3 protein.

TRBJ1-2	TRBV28	CASSYAGTGGGYGYTF
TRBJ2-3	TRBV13	CASSPGRGGDTQYF
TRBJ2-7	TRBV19	CASNLAGGTAEQYF
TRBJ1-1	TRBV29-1	CSTGRGPTEAFF
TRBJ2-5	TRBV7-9	CSSSFPGTGETQYF
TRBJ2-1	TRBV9	CASTRGLGRDNEQFF
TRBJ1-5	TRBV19	CASNFRGADQPQHF
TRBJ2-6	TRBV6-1	CASRGGGAGANVLTF
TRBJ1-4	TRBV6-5	CASSTYRQGADKLFF
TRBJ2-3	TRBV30	CAWTRGGTDNTQYF
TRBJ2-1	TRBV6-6	CASRVAGTIYEQFF
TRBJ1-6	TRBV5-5	CASSLDGVPLHF
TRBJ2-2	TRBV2	CASRAGPGELFF
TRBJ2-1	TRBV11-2	CASSFYSLRTSGGPNEQFF
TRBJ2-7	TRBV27	CASAALGRFYEQYF
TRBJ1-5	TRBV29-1	CSVRDRGYQPQHF
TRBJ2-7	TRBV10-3	CAITAWGGYEQYF
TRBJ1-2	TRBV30	CAWSVNPVNYGYTF
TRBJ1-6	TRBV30	CAWSVRGLGSPLHF
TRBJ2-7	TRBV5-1	CASSFEGGGAIYEQYF
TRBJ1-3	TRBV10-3	CAISPRTGGGNTIYF
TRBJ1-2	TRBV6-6	CASSYTTGVGDGYTF
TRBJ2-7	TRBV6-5	CASSYSGTLGEQYF
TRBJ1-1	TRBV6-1	CASSTLQGQNTEAFF
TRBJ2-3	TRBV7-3	CASSLQPRGSTDTQYF